A few counts support the clone carrying this TCR beta chain. The data were taken from a study of T cells in localized non-small cell lung cancer. Generated by immunoSEQ multiplex PCR, the TCRdb table keeps only in-frame clones and is missing some. In the table there are fewer than 20,000 clones, around 87% of which are singletons. CDR3 length equals 14 residues. Per germline, CDR1 ENHRY and CDR2 SYGVKD. Trimming stripped 2 bases from V and 1 base from J, with 8 bases between. The sample consisted of peripheral blood mononuclear cells, taken before any cancer treatment. This TCR derives from a male donor older than 55 with stage II lung adenocarcinoma. The chain links TRBV10-3 to TRBJ1-1; no firm D call. As DNA, the CDR3 is TGTGCCATCAGTGAGAGAGCCACGAACACTGAAGCTTTCTTT. Protein: CAISERATNTEAFF.